The TCR beta chain described here comes from a study of blood T cells in healthy people across ages. Together with a sample-barcoded 5' primer, a J-beta primer mix was included in a second PCR lasting about 7 to 11 cycles. Tagging of each cDNA molecule was performed by a template-switch adaptor with 12 random nucleotides. All samples yielded 3 million or more CDR3-containing paired-end reads. MiXCR, applied by TCRdb to the 5' RACE reads, yields one record per CDR3 protein. The data hold approximately 830,000 distinct CDR3 sequences, with approximately 59% observed a single time. The germline CDR1 and CDR2 sequences are MNHEY and SMNVEV (reference sequence). The trim removed 4 bases at V and 9 bases at J, leaving 15 bases unmatched. The CDR3 length is 15 residues. Every donor provided around 10 milliliters of peripheral blood. This clonotype was counted between two and nine times.

The chain uses TRBV27 and TRBJ2-7; 7 nucleotides align to TRBD2. The source of this sequence is a man aged 25 to 40 in good health. The source material was blood. The CDR3: CASSSGGALSVRQYF. The CDR3 nucleotides are TGTGCCAGCAGTTCGGGGGGAGCGCTCTCGGTACGGCAGTACTTC.